This TCR beta chain stems from a study of blood T cell repertoires in COVID-19. Study-level information: Specimens from acute and convalescent COVID-19 originated in the United States, Italy and Spain. The analysed material was cDNA or gDNA that came from T cells, B-cell-depleted T cells, or PBMCs.

This clone was counted ten times or more. Repertoires were generated with immunoSEQ multiplex PCR, while TCRdb's copy carries only in-frame clones and drops some. The sample includes hundreds of thousands of clones, approximately 92% of them seen just once. Sequenced: peripheral blood. The TCR originated in a man younger than 35 with COVID-19, enrolled during active disease.

In DNA, the CDR3 is TGTGCCGGCCTAGGACAGGGGGGATCCTACGAGCAGTACTTC. Its protein product is CAGLGQGGSYEQYF. This rearrangement joins TRBV2 to TRBJ2-7; 10 bases are shared with TRBD1. Trimming removed 11 bases from V and 1 base from J; junction bases left unmatched: 8. Germline values: CDR1 SNHLY, CDR2 FYNNEI. CDR3 size: 14 residues.